These T cell receptor beta chains were read from a single sample in a study of cytomegalovirus exposure and HLA in healthy donors. The table came from immunoSEQ multiplex PCR; TCRdb's copy has only in-frame clones and leaves some out. Of approximately 100,000 clones in the sample, around three quarters were seen once. Material for sequencing was PBMCs. These receptors originate from a boy younger than 18 in good health and CMV-seronegative. The conserved cysteine and the conserved F or W are not part of the CDR3 here. The order of the fields is J gene, V gene, CDR3 protein.

J: TRBJ1-1
V: TRBV28
CDR3: ASSYLSGGRSF

J: TRBJ1-2
V: TRBV6-5
CDR3: ASSYPGQDGYT

J: TRBJ2-3
V: TRBV5-1
CDR3: ASSLARTSDSGTDTQY

J: TRBJ1-1
V: TRBV30
CDR3: AWSRQGNTEAF

J: TRBJ1-5
V: TRBV27
CDR3: ASNSRGNQPQH

J: TRBJ2-1
V: TRBV21-1
CDR3: ASSTLLSGGSDEQF

J: TRBJ1-2
V: TRBV6-5
CDR3: ASSQGNYGYT

J: TRBJ1-2
V: TRBV30
CDR3: AWSPRLIDGYT

J: TRBJ2-2
V: TRBV6-5
CDR3: ARRGLVELF

J: TRBJ2-3
V: TRBV7-3
CDR3: ASSPGTSGGSDTQY

J: TRBJ2-1
V: TRBV30
CDR3: AAALETRLNEQF

J: TRBJ1-6
V: TRBV28
CDR3: ASSGRTGEDSPLH